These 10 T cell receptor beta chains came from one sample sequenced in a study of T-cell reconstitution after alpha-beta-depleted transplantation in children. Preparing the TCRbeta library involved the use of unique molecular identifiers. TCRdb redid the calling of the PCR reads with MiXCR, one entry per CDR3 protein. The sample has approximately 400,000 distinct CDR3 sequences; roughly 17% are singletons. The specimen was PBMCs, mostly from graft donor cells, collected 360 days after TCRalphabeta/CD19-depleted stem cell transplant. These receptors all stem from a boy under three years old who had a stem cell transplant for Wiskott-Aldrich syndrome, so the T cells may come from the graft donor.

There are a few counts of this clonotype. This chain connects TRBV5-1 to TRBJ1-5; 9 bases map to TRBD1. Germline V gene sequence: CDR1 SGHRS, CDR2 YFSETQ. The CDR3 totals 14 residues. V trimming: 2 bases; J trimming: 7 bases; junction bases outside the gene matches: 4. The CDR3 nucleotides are TGCGCCAGCAGCTTAACAGGGGGCAGACAGCCCCAGCATTTT. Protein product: CASSLTGGRQPQHF.

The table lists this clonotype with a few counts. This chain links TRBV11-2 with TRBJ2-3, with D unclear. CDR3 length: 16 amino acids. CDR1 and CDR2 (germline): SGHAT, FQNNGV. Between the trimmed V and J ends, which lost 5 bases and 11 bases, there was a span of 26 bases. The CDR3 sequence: CASSRRWRTLVRWQYF. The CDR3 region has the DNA TGTGCCAGCAGCCGACGATGGAGAACGCTGGTCCGGTGGCAGTATTTT.

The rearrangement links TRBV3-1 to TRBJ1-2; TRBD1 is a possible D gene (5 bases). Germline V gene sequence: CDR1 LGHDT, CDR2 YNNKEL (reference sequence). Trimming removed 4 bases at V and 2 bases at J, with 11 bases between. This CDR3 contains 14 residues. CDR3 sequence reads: CASSLLGVNYGYTF. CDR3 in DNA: TGTGCCAGCAGCCTTTTGGGGGTGAACTATGGCTACACCTTC.

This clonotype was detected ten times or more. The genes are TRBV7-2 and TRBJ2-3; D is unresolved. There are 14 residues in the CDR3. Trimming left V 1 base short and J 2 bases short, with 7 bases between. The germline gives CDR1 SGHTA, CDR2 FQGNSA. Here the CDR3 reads CASSLGTDTDTQYF. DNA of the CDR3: TGTGCCAGCAGCTTAGGAACAGACACAGATACGCAGTATTTT.

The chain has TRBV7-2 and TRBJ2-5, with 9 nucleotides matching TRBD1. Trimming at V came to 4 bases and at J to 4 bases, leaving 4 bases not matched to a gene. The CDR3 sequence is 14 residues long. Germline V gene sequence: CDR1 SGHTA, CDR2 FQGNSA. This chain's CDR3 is CASSSYRGRETQYF. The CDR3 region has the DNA TGTGCCAGCAGCTCCTACAGGGGGCGAGAGACCCAGTACTTC.

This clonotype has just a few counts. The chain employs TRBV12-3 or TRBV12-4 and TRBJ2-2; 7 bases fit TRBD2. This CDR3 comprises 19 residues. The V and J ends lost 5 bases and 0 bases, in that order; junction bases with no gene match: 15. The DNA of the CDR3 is TGTGCCAGCAGTCGGACTAGAGGGGTTCAGAAAGCGAACACCGGGGAGCTGTTTTTT. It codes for CASSRTRGVQKANTGELFF.

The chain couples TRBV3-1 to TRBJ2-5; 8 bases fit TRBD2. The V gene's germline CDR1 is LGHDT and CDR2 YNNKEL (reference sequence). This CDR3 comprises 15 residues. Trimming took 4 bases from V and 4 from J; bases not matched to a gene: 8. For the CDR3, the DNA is TGTGCCAGCAGCCCCTTAGCGGGAATGGTAGAGACCCAGTACTTC. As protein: CASSPLAGMVETQYF.

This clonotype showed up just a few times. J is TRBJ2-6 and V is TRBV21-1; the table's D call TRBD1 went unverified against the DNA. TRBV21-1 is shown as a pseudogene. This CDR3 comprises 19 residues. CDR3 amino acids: CASSSTTGYFYSGANVLTF. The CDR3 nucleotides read TGTGCCAGCAGCTCTACCACGGGATACTTCTACTCTGGGGCCAACGTCCTGACTTTC.

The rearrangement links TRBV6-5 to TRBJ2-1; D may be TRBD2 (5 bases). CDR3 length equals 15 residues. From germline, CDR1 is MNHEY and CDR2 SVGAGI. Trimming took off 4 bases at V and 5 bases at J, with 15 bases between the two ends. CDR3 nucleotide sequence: TGTGCCAGCAGTTTTAACCACCGGGAAGACAATGAGCAGTTCTTC. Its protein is CASSFNHREDNEQFF.

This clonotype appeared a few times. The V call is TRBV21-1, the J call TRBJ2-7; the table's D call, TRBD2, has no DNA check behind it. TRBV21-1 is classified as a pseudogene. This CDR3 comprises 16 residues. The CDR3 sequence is CASSKVVQGRTYEQYF. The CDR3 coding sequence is TGTGCCAGCAGCAAAGTAGTCCAGGGTAGGACCTACGAGCAGTACTTC.